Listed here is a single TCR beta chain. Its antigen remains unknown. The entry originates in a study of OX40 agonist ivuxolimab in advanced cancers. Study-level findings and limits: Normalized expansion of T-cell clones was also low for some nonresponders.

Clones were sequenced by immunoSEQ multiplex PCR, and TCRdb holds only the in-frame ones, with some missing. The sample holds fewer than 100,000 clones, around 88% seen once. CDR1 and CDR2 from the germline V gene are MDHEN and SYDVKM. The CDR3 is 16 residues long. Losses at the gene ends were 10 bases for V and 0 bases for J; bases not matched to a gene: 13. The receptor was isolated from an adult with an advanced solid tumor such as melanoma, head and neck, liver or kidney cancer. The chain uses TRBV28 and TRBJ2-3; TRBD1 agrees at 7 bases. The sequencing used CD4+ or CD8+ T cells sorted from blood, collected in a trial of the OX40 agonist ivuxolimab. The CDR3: CAIKELGTVSTDTQYF. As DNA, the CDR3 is TGTGCCATCAAGGAACTGGGGACAGTAAGCACAGATACGCAGTATTTT.